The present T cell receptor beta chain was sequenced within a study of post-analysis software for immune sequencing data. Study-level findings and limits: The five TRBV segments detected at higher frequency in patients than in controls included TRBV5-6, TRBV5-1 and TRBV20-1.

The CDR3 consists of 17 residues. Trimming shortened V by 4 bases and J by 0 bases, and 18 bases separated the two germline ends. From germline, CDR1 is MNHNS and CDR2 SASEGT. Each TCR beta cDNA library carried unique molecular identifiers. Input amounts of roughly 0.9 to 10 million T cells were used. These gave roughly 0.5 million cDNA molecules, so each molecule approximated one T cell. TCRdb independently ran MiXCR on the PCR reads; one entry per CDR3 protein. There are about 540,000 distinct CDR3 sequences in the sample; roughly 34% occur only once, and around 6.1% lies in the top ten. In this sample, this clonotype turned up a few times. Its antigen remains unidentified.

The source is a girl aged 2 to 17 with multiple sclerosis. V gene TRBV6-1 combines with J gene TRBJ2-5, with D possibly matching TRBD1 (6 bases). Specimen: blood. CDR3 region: CASSGWWGQTYQETQYF. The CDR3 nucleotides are TGTGCCAGCAGTGGTTGGTGGGGACAAACGTACCAAGAGACCCAGTACTTC.